The 9 T cell receptor beta chains below come from one sample, sequenced in a study of PD-1 blockade in classical Hodgkin lymphoma. Following autologous stem cell transplantation, relapse occurred in every patient, and exposure to brentuximab vedotin varied. Assay: immunoSEQ multiplex PCR; the TCRdb copy retains only in-frame clones and omits some. The table records about 100,000 clones, roughly 89% of them present only once. This specimen consisted of peripheral blood mononuclear cells (PBMCs), obtained before the second cycle of nivolumab. The receptor source for this set is a human donor with classical Hodgkin lymphoma.

V is TRBV4-3 and J is TRBJ2-1; D unclear. CDR1 is LGHNA and CDR2 is YSLEER in the germline V gene. V was shortened by 0 bases and J by 6 bases, with 18 bases between the two germline ends. The CDR3 sequence is 17 residues long. CDR3 sequence: CASSQEESSAWGNEQFF. The CDR3 DNA follows: TGCGCCAGCAGCCAAGAAGAATCCAGCGCCTGGGGCAATGAGCAGTTCTTC.

The rearrangement links TRBV7-9 to TRBJ2-5; maybe TRBD2 (5 bases). The CDR3 totals 13 residues. The V end lost 5 bases, the J end lost 3 bases, and 10 bases lay between the germline ends. Germline lookup yields CDR1 SEHNR and CDR2 FQNEAQ (reference sequence). The CDR3: CASSPRTEETQYF. The CDR3 DNA reads TGTGCCAGCAGCCCCCGGACTGAAGAGACCCAGTACTTC.

The chain carries TRBV4-2 and TRBJ1-4, with 9 bases fitting TRBD1. V lost 1 base and J lost 8; bases outside the gene matches: 14. The CDR3 runs 18 residues. Per germline, CDR1 LGHNA and CDR2 YNFKEQ. CDR3 sequence: CASSQVVGTGTAKEKLFF. CDR3 DNA sequence: TGTGCCAGCAGCCAAGTCGTTGGGACAGGGACGGCGAAGGAAAAACTGTTTTTT.

The chain couples TRBV19 to TRBJ2-5, with 11 bases matching TRBD1. Germline CDR1 reads LNHDA; CDR2 reads SQIVND (reference sequence). The CDR3 covers 16 residues. Trimming cost V 3 bases and J 5 bases; bases outside gene matches: 8. CDR3: CASSIGQGASRETQYF. CDR3 in DNA: TGTGCCAGTAGTATCGGACAGGGGGCCTCTCGCGAGACCCAGTACTTC.

This chain's CDR3 is CSVRGGLATNEKLFF. The CDR3 DNA reads as TGCAGCGTTCGGGGGGGGCTTGCAACTAATGAAAAACTGTTTTTT. The chain joins TRBV29-1 to TRBJ1-4; the D gene is possibly TRBD1 (6 bases). This CDR3 has 15 residues. The V gene's germline CDR1 is SQVTM and CDR2 ANQGSEA. The V end was cut by 5 bases, the J end by 0 bases, with 13 bases between. Full variable domain (remainder filled in from reference TRBV29-1 and TRBJ1-4): SAVISQKPSRDICQRGTSLTIQCQVDSQVTMMFWYRQQPGQSLTLIATANQGSEATYESGFVIDKFPISRPNLTFSTLTVSNMSPEDSSIYLCSVRGGLATNEKLFFGSGTQLSVL.

The chain uses TRBV6-5 and TRBJ1-1; D gene ambiguous. V lost 4 bases and J lost 0, with 6 bases in between. The CDR3 runs 13 residues. From germline, CDR1 is MNHEY and CDR2 SVGAGI. The CDR3 spells CASSSPMNTEAFF. DNA of the CDR3: TGTGCCAGCAGTTCCCCAATGAACACTGAAGCTTTCTTT.

J is TRBJ2-3 and V is TRBV7-6, with no clear D. The CDR3 loop spans 14 amino acids. The germline V and J ends were trimmed by 6 bases and 2 bases, with 12 bases remaining between them. Germline CDR1 SGHVS, CDR2 FNYEAQ. The CDR3 reads CASSLGRTTDTQYF. CDR3 in DNA: TGTGCCAGCAGTCTGGGTAGGACCACAGATACGCAGTATTTT.

The gene calls are TRBV6-6 and TRBJ1-6; tentatively, D is TRBD1 (5 bases). The CDR3 runs 16 residues. Germline-derived CDR1 and CDR2 are MNHNY and SVGAGI (reference sequence). Trimming took off 6 bases at V and 7 bases at J, with 19 bases between the two ends. The CDR3 DNA is TGTGCCAGCAGCACACACCTCGACAGTAGGAATTCACCCCTCCACTTT. Amino acids: CASSTHLDSRNSPLHF.

The chain uses TRBV19 and TRBJ2-2; D remains unclear. Germline CDR1 and CDR2: LNHDA and SQIVND (reference sequence). The ends were cut back, 2 bases at V and 3 bases at J, with 7 bases in the middle. The CDR3 contains 14 residues. The CDR3 region is CASSIPVYTGELFF. The DNA of the CDR3 is TGTGCCAGTAGTATACCAGTGTACACCGGGGAGCTGTTTTTT.